A selection of T cell receptor beta chains follows, all from one sample in a study of blood T cell repertoires in COVID-19. The assay was immunoSEQ multiplex PCR, and TCRdb's table has in-frame clones only and misses some. The sample has just over 150,000 clones, 85% to 90% seen once. Sample: PBMCs or T cells enriched from blood (not recorded which). These TCRs come from a woman aged 50 to 60 who had recovered from COVID-19. Both conserved end residues are part of each CDR3. The D gene is left open where the match is weak. Some rows mark clone size as missing; the rest say once, few, many or name a class of expanded clone.

j_call,d_call,v_call,cdr3_length,clone_size,cdr3_aa,cdr3_nt
TRBJ2-5,TRBD1,TRBV9,14,-,CASSGGQGEETQYF,TGTGCCAGCAGCGGAGGACAGGGGGAAGAGACCCAGTACTTC
TRBJ2-1,-,TRBV9,14,-,CASSVATGYNEQFF,TGTGCCAGCAGCGTGGCGACGGGATACAATGAGCAGTTCTTC
TRBJ2-1,TRBD2,TRBV7-9,15,-,CASSLVAGNNNEQFF,TGTGCCAGCAGCTTAGTAGCGGGGAATAACAATGAGCAGTTCTTC
TRBJ1-5,-,TRBV6-2/TRBV6-3,16,once,CASSYGRGGAGQPQHF,TGTGCCAGCAGTTATGGCCGAGGGGGGGCTGGACAGCCCCAGCATTTT
TRBJ1-1,-,TRBV13,14,-,CASSLEARGGEAFF,TGTGCCAGCAGCTTAGAGGCCCGAGGGGGTGAAGCTTTCTTT
TRBJ1-5,-,TRBV30,15,few,CAWSVRTGGNQPQHF,TGTGCCTGGAGTGTACGCACAGGAGGCAATCAGCCCCAGCATTTT
TRBJ1-5,-,TRBV6-2/TRBV6-3,12,-,CASSYPLQPQHF,TGTGCCAGCAGTTACCCTCTCCAGCCCCAGCATTTT
TRBJ1-2,-,TRBV15,14,-,CATSRPGGNYGYTF,TGTGCCACCAGCAGACCGGGAGGGAACTATGGCTACACCTTC
TRBJ2-1,TRBD1,TRBV7-9,17,-,CASSLAGTGQGVNEQFF,TGTGCCAGCAGCTTAGCCGGCACAGGACAGGGGGTGAATGAGCAGTTCTTC
TRBJ1-3,TRBD1,TRBV6-1,16,-,CASSAGQGSSGNTIYF,TGTGCCAGCAGTGCCGGACAGGGCAGCTCTGGAAACACCATATATTTT
TRBJ1-2,-,TRBV30,11,-,CAWRSGEGYTF,TGTGCCTGGAGGTCTGGGGAGGGCTACACCTTC
TRBJ1-3,-,TRBV29-1,13,-,CSVARVAGNTIYF,TGCAGCGTTGCGAGGGTGGCTGGAAACACCATATATTTT
TRBJ1-2,TRBD1,TRBV19,14,-,CASTPIHGQASYTF,TGTGCCAGTACCCCAATCCATGGACAGGCGAGCTACACCTTC
TRBJ2-1,-,TRBV4-3,16,-,CASSQELLAVYNEQFF,TGCGCCAGCAGCCAAGAATTACTAGCAGTCTACAATGAGCAGTTCTTC
TRBJ1-1,-,TRBV5-8,13,-,CASTTRGATEAFF,TGTGCCAGCACCACCAGGGGAGCCACTGAAGCTTTCTTT
TRBJ2-7,-,TRBV21-1,12,-,CASILGSYEQYF,TGTGCCAGCATCCTAGGGAGCTACGAGCAGTACTTC
TRBJ1-2,-,TRBV4-3,15,-,CASSPTDRQRGGYTF,TGCGCCAGCAGCCCAACAGACAGGCAACGTGGTGGCTACACCTTC
TRBJ1-1,-,TRBV19,14,-,CASSIESGGSEAFF,TGTGCCAGTAGTATAGAGTCCGGGGGGTCTGAAGCTTTCTTT
TRBJ2-2,-,TRBV5-4,16,-,CASSLNPLVNTGELFF,TGTGCCAGCAGCTTGAATCCCCTAGTGAACACCGGGGAGCTGTTTTTT
TRBJ2-2,-,TRBV5-1,15,-,CASSPRVIDTGELFF,TGCGCCAGCAGCCCCCGCGTCATTGACACCGGGGAGCTGTTTTTT
TRBJ1-2,-,TRBV4-2,16,once,CASSSKGLRAEYGYTF,TGTGCCAGCAGCAGTAAGGGGCTCAGGGCTGAGTATGGCTACACCTTC
TRBJ2-1,TRBD2,TRBV18,17,-,CASSPRISGGSYNEQFF,TGTGCCAGCTCACCACGGATTAGCGGGGGGTCCTACAATGAGCAGTTCTTC
TRBJ2-1,-,TRBV7-2,13,-,CASSSTPYNEQFF,TGTGCCAGCAGCTCGACTCCCTACAATGAGCAGTTCTTC
TRBJ1-1,-,TRBV7-2,14,once,CASSLGTANTEAFF,TGTGCCAGCAGCTTAGGGACAGCGAACACTGAAGCTTTCTTT
TRBJ2-7,-,TRBV18,18,-,CASSTSPLGTRSSYEQYF,TGTGCCAGCTCAACATCCCCACTCGGGACTCGCAGCTCCTACGAGCAGTACTTC
TRBJ1-2,-,TRBV12-3/TRBV12-4,12,-,CASRRTPDGYTF,TGTGCCAGCAGGCGAACTCCTGATGGCTACACCTTC
TRBJ1-2,-,TRBV6-2/TRBV6-3,15,-,CASSPTGSVNYGYTF,TGTGCCAGCAGTCCAACAGGATCCGTTAACTATGGCTACACCTTC
TRBJ2-3,-,TRBV7-9,15,-,CASSTDGVSTDTQYF,TGTGCCAGCAGCACGGACGGGGTATCGACAGATACGCAGTATTTT
TRBJ1-2,TRBD1,TRBV6-5,14,-,CASSPETGNYGYTF,TGTGCCAGCAGTCCGGAGACAGGGAACTATGGCTACACCTTC
TRBJ1-5,TRBD1,TRBV6-5,13,-,CASNGQGNQPQHF,TGTGCCAGCAACGGACAGGGCAATCAGCCCCAGCATTTT
TRBJ1-5,-,TRBV7-8,13,-,CASSLRPQVPQHF,TGTGCCAGCAGCTTACGGCCCCAGGTGCCCCAGCATTTT
TRBJ1-1,-,TRBV19,11,once,CASRFLHGAFF,TGTGCCAGTAGATTCTTACACGGGGCTTTCTTT
TRBJ2-7,TRBD2,TRBV7-6,16,-,CASSLTPSGSSYEQYF,TGTGCCAGCAGCTTAACCCCTAGCGGGAGCTCCTACGAGCAGTACTTC
TRBJ1-2,-,TRBV9,12,-,CASSADSNGYTF,TGTGCCAGCAGTGCCGACAGCAATGGCTACACCTTC
TRBJ2-2,TRBD2,TRBV5-1,16,few,CASSRGGRTNTGELFF,TGCGCCAGCAGCCGTGGCGGGAGGACGAACACCGGGGAGCTGTTTTTT
TRBJ1-1,-,TRBV5-1,13,-,CASSPRSERKAFF,TGCGCCAGCAGCCCCCGGTCTGAGAGAAAAGCTTTCTTT
TRBJ2-3,TRBD2,TRBV7-2,15,-,CATIAGGSSTDTQYF,TGTGCCACGATAGCCGGGGGGTCTAGCACAGATACGCAGTATTTT
TRBJ2-3,-,TRBV2,12,-,CASSVAWDTQYF,TGTGCCAGCAGTGTGGCATGGGATACGCAGTATTTT
TRBJ1-2,TRBD1,TRBV27,13,-,CASSRTGQVGYTF,TGTGCCAGCAGTCGGACAGGACAAGTGGGCTACACCTTC
TRBJ2-5,-,TRBV4-3,13,-,CASSRWPQETQYF,TGCGCCAGCAGCCGGTGGCCCCAAGAGACCCAGTACTTC
TRBJ1-1,TRBD1,TRBV6-6,13,-,CASRDRGNTEAFF,TGTGCCAGCAGGGACAGGGGGAACACTGAAGCTTTCTTT
TRBJ1-2,-,TRBV11-3,15,-,CASSPDSNPNYGYTF,TGTGCCAGCAGCCCTGACAGTAATCCTAACTATGGCTACACCTTC
TRBJ1-3,-,TRBV7-2,15,-,CASSLPGFSGNTIYF,TGTGCCAGCAGCTTACCGGGTTTTTCTGGAAACACCATATATTTT
TRBJ1-4,-,TRBV5-1,13,-,CASSLDGDKKLFF,TGCGCCAGCAGCTTGGACGGGGACAAAAAACTGTTTTTT
TRBJ2-1,-,TRBV5-6,15,-,CASSWKAQAVGEQFF,TGTGCCAGCAGCTGGAAGGCGCAGGCCGTGGGTGAGCAGTTCTTC
TRBJ1-1,-,TRBV2,14,-,CASSEAWTGTEAFF,TGTGCCAGCAGTGAAGCCTGGACGGGGACTGAAGCTTTCTTT
TRBJ1-4,-,TRBV5-6,14,once,CASREEGGGGKLFF,TGTGCCAGCAGAGAGGAGGGAGGCGGCGGAAAACTGTTTTTT
TRBJ2-7,TRBD2,TRBV5-4,16,-,CASSLSGGGQAHEQYF,TGTGCCAGCAGCTTGTCGGGCGGGGGTCAGGCCCACGAGCAGTACTTC
TRBJ1-2,-,TRBV19,14,-,CASGPGLINYGYTF,TGTGCCAGTGGACCGGGGTTGATAAACTATGGCTACACCTTC
TRBJ1-1,-,TRBV6-1,16,-,CASSGRQVILGTEAFF,TGTGCCAGCAGTGGAAGACAGGTAATACTGGGCACTGAAGCTTTCTTT
TRBJ1-5,TRBD1,TRBV15,19,-,CATSRAGQGFIFSNQPQHF,TGTGCCACCAGCAGAGCAGGACAGGGCTTTATATTTAGCAATCAGCCCCAGCATTTT
TRBJ1-1,TRBD1,TRBV29-1,14,-,CSVIGQGKNTEAFF,TGCAGCGTAATCGGACAGGGGAAGAACACTGAAGCTTTCTTT
TRBJ1-6,TRBD1,TRBV6-6,14,-,CASSPLGGQGTLHF,TGTGCCAGCAGCCCACTCGGGGGACAGGGCACCCTCCACTTT
TRBJ1-2,-,TRBV19,14,-,CASSPRQGIYGYTF,TGTGCCAGTAGCCCCCGGCAGGGGATCTATGGCTACACCTTC
TRBJ2-7,-,TRBV13,15,-,CASSLGVNPGYEQYF,TGTGCCAGCAGCTTAGGAGTCAACCCGGGCTACGAGCAGTACTTC
TRBJ2-3,-,TRBV5-4,14,-,CASSLTSSTDTQYF,TGTGCCAGCAGCTTGACTAGCTCCACAGATACGCAGTATTTT
TRBJ1-5,-,TRBV2,12,-,CATKGGMQPQHF,TGTGCCACAAAGGGGGGGATGCAGCCCCAGCATTTT
TRBJ1-3,TRBD1,TRBV5-5,14,-,CASSPGGSGNTIYF,TGTGCCAGCAGCCCAGGGGGGTCTGGAAACACCATATATTTT
TRBJ1-1,-,TRBV2,14,few,CASSETAHRPVAFF,TGTGCCAGCAGTGAAACGGCACACAGGCCTGTGGCTTTCTTT
TRBJ1-5,-,TRBV2,16,-,CASSEWEGLDNQPQHF,TGTGCCAGCAGTGAATGGGAGGGCCTTGACAATCAGCCCCAGCATTTT